One and the same sample provided the 8 T cell receptor beta chains below, sequenced in a study of blood T cell repertoires in COVID-19 (TCRdb year 2020). Libraries were built with the immunoSEQ multiplex PCR assay. TCRdb limited this immuneACCESS table to in-frame rearrangements with V and J called. A share of clones is missing; checked studies link under half to unresolved V genes, and the rest is unexplained. The sample table holds 110,000 to 150,000 clones, of which more than 75% were seen once. Approximately 6% of the sample is held by the ten biggest clonotypes. The sequenced material came from PBMCs or T cells enriched from blood (not recorded which). The receptors derive from a woman aged 45-60 years who had recovered from COVID-19.

V usage is TRBV14 and J usage is TRBJ2-7; 7 bases are shared with TRBD2. CDR3 length: 15 residues. Germline V gene lookup returns CDR1 SGHDN and CDR2 FVKESK. Trimming removed 5 bases from V and 1 base from J; junction bases left unmatched: 8. The CDR3 nucleotides are TGTGCCAGCAGCAAGTGGGAGGGCAGTTCCTACGAGCAGTACTTC. It codes for CASSKWEGSSYEQYF.

V usage is TRBV4-1 and J usage is TRBJ2-7; TRBD1 agrees at 8 bases. Trimming at V came to 1 base and at J to 5 bases, leaving 7 bases not matched to a gene. Looked up from germline, CDR1 is MGHRA and CDR2 is YSYEKL. CDR3 size: 15 residues. CDR3 nucleotide sequence: TGCGCCAGCAGCCAAGTGAGACAGGGGTTAAACGAGCAGTACTTC. Residues: CASSQVRQGLNEQYF.

V gene TRBV18 combines with J gene TRBJ2-7, with TRBD1 matching 8 bases. V trimming: 1 base; J trimming: 0 bases; junction bases outside the gene matches: 5. Per germline, CDR1 KGHSH and CDR2 LQKENI. The CDR3 spans 16 residues. CDR3 in DNA: TGTGCCAGCTCACCACTTGACAGGGGACCCTCCTACGAGCAGTACTTC. Translated: CASSPLDRGPSYEQYF. The variable domain in full, completed from reference TRBV18 and TRBJ2-7, reads NAGVMQNPRHLVRRRGQEARLRCSPMKGHSHVYWYRQLPEEGLKFMVYLQKENIIDESGMPKERFSAEFPKEGPSILRIQQVVRGDSAAYFCASSPLDRGPSYEQYFGPGTRLTVT.

V and J are TRBV5-1 and TRBJ1-2, with 10 bases identical to TRBD1. V dropped 4 bases and J dropped 8; count of bases not matched to a gene: 11. Looked up from germline, CDR1 is SGHRS and CDR2 is YFSETQ. The CDR3 totals 15 residues. CDR3 region: CASSANPGTGEGYTF. The CDR3 coding sequence is TGCGCCAGCAGCGCTAATCCCGGGACAGGGGAAGGCTACACCTTC.

The chain has TRBV3-1 (or the pseudogene TRBV3-2) and TRBJ1-5; no clear D gene. V dropped 0 bases and J dropped 7 bases, with 13 bases sitting between them. The CDR3 covers 15 residues. Germline assignment: CDR1 LGHDT and CDR2 YNNKEL (reference sequence). CDR3 sequence (DNA): TGTGCCAGCAGCCAAGATAGAGGGCGGGAGCAGCCCCAGCATTTT. Translated: CASSQDRGREQPQHF.

The chain combines TRBV6-4 with TRBJ1-4; 8 bases map to TRBD1. With V trimmed by 4 bases and J by 4 bases, 8 bases remained unmatched. The CDR3 extends over 16 amino acids. Germline V lookup: CDR1 MRHNA, CDR2 SNTAGT. The CDR3 region has the DNA TGTGCCAGCAGTGCCGAAAGGACAGGGAATAATGAAAAACTGTTTTTT. Protein: CASSAERTGNNEKLFF.

The chain uses TRBV29-1 and TRBJ2-1; 9 bases agree with TRBD2. CDR1 is SQVTM and CDR2 is ANQGSEA in the germline V gene. Losses at the gene ends were 2 bases for V and 0 bases for J; bases not matched to a gene: 11. The CDR3 has 18 residues. CDR3 region: CSVEQLAGRLSSYNEQFF. CDR3 sequence (DNA): TGCAGCGTTGAACAGCTAGCGGGGCGTCTAAGCTCCTACAATGAGCAGTTCTTC.

As regards this clone: Other DNA sequences within the sample encode an identical CDR3. V gene TRBV3-1 (or the pseudogene TRBV3-2) combines with J gene TRBJ1-1; TRBD1 agrees at 7 bases. The CDR3 spans 13 residues. V lost 4 bases, J lost 3 bases, and 2 bases stayed unmatched. CDR1 and CDR2 (germline): LGHDT, YNNKEL (reference sequence). CDR3 protein: CASSRTGDTEAFF. The DNA of the CDR3 is TGTGCCAGCAGCCGCACAGGGGACACTGAAGCTTTCTTT.